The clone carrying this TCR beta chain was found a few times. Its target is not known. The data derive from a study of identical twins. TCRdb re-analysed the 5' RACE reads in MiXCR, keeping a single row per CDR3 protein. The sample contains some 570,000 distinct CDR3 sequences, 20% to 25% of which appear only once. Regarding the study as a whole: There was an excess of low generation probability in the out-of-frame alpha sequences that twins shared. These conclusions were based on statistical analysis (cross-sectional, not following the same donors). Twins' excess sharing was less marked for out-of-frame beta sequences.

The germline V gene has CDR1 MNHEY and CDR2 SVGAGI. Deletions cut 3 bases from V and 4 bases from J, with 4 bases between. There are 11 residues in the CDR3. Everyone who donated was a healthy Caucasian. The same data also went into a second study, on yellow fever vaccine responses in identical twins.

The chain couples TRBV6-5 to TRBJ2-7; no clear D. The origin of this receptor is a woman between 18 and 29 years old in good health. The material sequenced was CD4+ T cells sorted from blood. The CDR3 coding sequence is TGTGCCAGCAGTTATCTTTACGAGCAGTACTTC. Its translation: CASSYLYEQYF.